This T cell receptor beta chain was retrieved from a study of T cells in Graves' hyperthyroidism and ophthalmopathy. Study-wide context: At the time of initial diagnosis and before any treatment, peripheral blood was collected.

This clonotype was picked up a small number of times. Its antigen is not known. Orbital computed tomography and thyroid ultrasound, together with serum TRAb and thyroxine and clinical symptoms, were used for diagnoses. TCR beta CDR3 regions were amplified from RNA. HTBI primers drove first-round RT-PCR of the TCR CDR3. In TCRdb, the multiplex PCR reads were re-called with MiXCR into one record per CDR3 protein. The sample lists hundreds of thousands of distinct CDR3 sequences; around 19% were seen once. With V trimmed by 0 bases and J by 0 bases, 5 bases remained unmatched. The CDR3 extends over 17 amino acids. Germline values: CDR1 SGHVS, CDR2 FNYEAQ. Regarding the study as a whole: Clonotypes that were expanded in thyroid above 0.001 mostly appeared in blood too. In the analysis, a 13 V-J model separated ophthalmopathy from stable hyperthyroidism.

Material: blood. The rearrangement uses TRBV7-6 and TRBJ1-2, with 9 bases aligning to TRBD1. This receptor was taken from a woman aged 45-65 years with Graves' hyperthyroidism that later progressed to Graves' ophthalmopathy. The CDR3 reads CASSLAGTGITNYGYTF. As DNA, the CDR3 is TGTGCCAGCAGCTTAGCGGGGACAGGGATAACTAACTATGGCTACACCTTC. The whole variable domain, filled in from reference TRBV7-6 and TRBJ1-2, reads GAGVSQSPRYKVTKRGQDVALRCDPISGHVSLYWYRQALGQGPEFLTYFNYEAQQDKSGLPNDRFSAERPEGSISTLTIQRTEQRDSAMYRCASSLAGTGITNYGYTFGSGTRLTVV.